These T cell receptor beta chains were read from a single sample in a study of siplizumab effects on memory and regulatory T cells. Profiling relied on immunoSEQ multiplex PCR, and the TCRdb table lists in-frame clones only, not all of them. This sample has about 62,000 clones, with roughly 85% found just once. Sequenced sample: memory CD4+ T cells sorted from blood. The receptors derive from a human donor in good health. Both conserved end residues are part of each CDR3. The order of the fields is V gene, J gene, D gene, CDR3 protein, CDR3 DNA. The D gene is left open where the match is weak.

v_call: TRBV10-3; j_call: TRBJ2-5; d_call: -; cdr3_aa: CAISDPNPRGETQYF; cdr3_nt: TGTGCCATCAGTGACCCAAACCCCAGGGGAGAGACCCAGTACTTC
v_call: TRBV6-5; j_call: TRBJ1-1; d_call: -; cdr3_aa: CASSYISGVGAFF; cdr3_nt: TGTGCCAGCAGTTACATATCGGGTGTGGGGGCTTTCTTT
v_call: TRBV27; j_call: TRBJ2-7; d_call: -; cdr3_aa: CASSFQNAYEQYF; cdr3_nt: TGTGCCAGCAGTTTTCAAAACGCCTACGAGCAGTACTTC
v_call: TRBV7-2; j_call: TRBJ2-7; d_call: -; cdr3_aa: CAVGNRLHHEQYF; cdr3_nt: TGTGCCGTGGGGAATAGGCTACACCACGAGCAGTACTTC
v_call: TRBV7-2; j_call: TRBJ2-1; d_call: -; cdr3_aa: CASSFGFQGGNEQFF; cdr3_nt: TGTGCCAGCAGCTTCGGCTTCCAGGGGGGGAATGAGCAGTTCTTC
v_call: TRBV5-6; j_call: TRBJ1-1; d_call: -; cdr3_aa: CASSLETEAFF; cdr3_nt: TGTGCCAGCAGCTTAGAAACTGAAGCTTTCTTT
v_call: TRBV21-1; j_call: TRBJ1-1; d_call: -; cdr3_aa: CASSPRFRDTEAFF; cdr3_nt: TGTGCCAGCAGCCCTCGGTTCCGAGACACTGAAGCTTTCTTT
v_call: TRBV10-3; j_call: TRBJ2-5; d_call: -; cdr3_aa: CAISESGQPETQYF; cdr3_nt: TGTGCCATCAGTGAGTCTGGGCAGCCAGAGACCCAGTACTTC
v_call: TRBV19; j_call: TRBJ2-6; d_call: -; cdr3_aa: CASSIDGTRSGANVLTF; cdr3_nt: TGTGCCAGTAGTATAGATGGGACCCGCTCTGGGGCCAACGTCCTGACTTTC
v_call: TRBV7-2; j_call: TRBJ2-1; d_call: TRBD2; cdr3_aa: CASSPGGATYNEQFF; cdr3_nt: TGTGCCAGCAGCCCCGGGGGGGCCACATACAATGAGCAGTTCTTC